One and the same sample provided the 24 T cell receptor beta chains below, sequenced in a study of T cell changes during pregnancy in multiple sclerosis. TCRdb keeps only in-frame clones here, not all; method: immunoSEQ multiplex PCR. The table lists about 40,000 clones, about 90% of them singletons. The material was CD4+ T cells from peripheral blood mononuclear cells, obtained before pregnancy. Every receptor here comes from a female donor with multiple sclerosis, enrolled in a pregnancy study.

The chain is built from TRBV6-1 and TRBJ2-2; 12 nucleotides line up with TRBD2. V lost 9 bases, J lost 5 bases, and 4 bases stayed unmatched. The CDR3 covers 14 residues. Germline CDR1 is MNHNS and CDR2 is SASEGT. The CDR3 loop is CASTTSGSTGELFF. The CDR3 DNA sequence: TGTGCCAGTACGACTAGCGGGAGTACCGGGGAGCTGTTTTTT.

The CDR3 sequence is CASSIDLDWRANYGYTF. CDR3 DNA sequence: TGTGCCAGTAGTATAGATTTGGATTGGCGGGCTAACTATGGCTACACCTTC. This rearrangement joins TRBV19 to TRBJ1-2; D is unclear. The CDR3 is 17 amino acids. CDR1 and CDR2 from the germline V gene are LNHDA and SQIVND (reference sequence). The V gene lost 0 bases and the J gene lost 0 bases, with 14 bases spanning the gap.

The V and J genes are TRBV6-5 and TRBJ1-5; a possible D gene is TRBD1 (6 bases). CDR1 is MNHEY, CDR2 SVGAGI, per germline. V dropped 6 bases and J dropped 5 bases, with 17 bases sitting between them. CDR3 length: 15 amino acids. The CDR3 DNA sequence: TGTGCCAGCAGCTTAGGGACATCCTTTGATCAGCCCCAGCATTTT. Its protein is CASSLGTSFDQPQHF.

J is TRBJ1-5 and V is TRBV5-1, with D hard to call. CDR1 is SGHRS and CDR2 is YFSETQ in the germline V gene. Trimming shortened V by 1 base and J by 2 bases, and 7 bases separated the two germline ends. This CDR3 is built from 14 residues. CDR3 sequence (DNA): TGCGCCAGCAGCTTGTCCGGAGGCAATCAGCCCCAGCATTTT. It translates to CASSLSGGNQPQHF. Full variable domain (missing parts from reference TRBV5-1 and TRBJ1-5): KAGVTQTPRYLIKTRGQQVTLSCSPISGHRSVSWYQQTPGQGLQFLFEYFSETQRNKGNFPGRFSGRQFSNSRSEMNVSTLELGDSALYLCASSLSGGNQPQHFGDGTRLSIL.

This clone has just a few counts. This chain uses TRBV19 with TRBJ1-5; 8 nucleotides align to TRBD1. V lost 4 bases to trimming and J lost 6 bases; unmatched junction nucleotides: 2. This CDR3 spans 13 amino acids. In germline, CDR1 is LNHDA, CDR2 SQIVND (reference sequence). The CDR3 DNA reads as TGTGCCAGTAGTACGGACAGGGTTCAGCCCCAGCATTTT. It is translated as CASSTDRVQPQHF.

J is TRBJ2-1 and V is TRBV4-2; 9 bases are a match to TRBD2. Germline V gives CDR1 LGHNA, CDR2 YNFKEQ. J was trimmed by 4 bases and V by 3 bases; bases with no gene match: 4. The CDR3 spans 15 residues. CDR3 sequence reads: CASSQGLAQYNEQFF. The DNA of the CDR3 is TGTGCCAGCAGCCAGGGACTAGCCCAATACAATGAGCAGTTCTTC.

This chain links TRBV7-8 with TRBJ2-7; D call uncertain. The germline gives CDR1 SGHVS, CDR2 FQNEAQ. CDR3 length: 14 residues. The germline V and J ends were trimmed by 4 bases and 1 base, with 11 bases remaining between them. CDR3: CASSWQTSSYEQYF. The DNA of the CDR3 is TGTGCCAGCAGCTGGCAGACTTCATCCTACGAGCAGTACTTC.

The genes are TRBV10-1 and TRBJ1-1; D not certain. Trimming removed 10 bases at V and 1 base at J, with 13 bases between. CDR1 and CDR2 from the germline V gene are WNHNN and SYGVQD (reference sequence). This CDR3 spans 13 amino acids. CDR3 amino acids: CATATRENTEAFF. CDR3 DNA sequence: TGCGCCACCGCCACTCGGGAGAACACTGAAGCTTTCTTT.

The gene calls are TRBV5-4 and TRBJ2-7, with 7 bases fitting TRBD2. CDR1 and CDR2 from the germline V gene are SGHNT and YYREEE (reference sequence). The CDR3 spans 13 residues. Germline trimming cut 4 bases from V and 7 bases from J; bases unmatched to any gene: 8. The CDR3 is CASSPGTTWEQYF. The CDR3 coding sequence is TGTGCCAGCAGCCCCGGGACTACCTGGGAGCAGTACTTC.

The V gene is TRBV18, the J gene TRBJ2-6; tentative D call: TRBD1 (6 bases). Germline CDR1 KGHSH, CDR2 LQKENI. V was trimmed by 1 base and J by 0 bases, leaving 16 bases between them. This CDR3 contains 19 residues. The CDR3 region is CASSPLSGTSSSGANVLTF. CDR3 bases: TGTGCCAGCTCACCACTGAGTGGGACATCAAGCTCTGGGGCCAACGTCCTGACTTTC.

This chain uses TRBV5-1 with TRBJ2-5, with TRBD1 matching 8 bases. The trim removed 4 bases at V and 5 bases at J, leaving 16 bases unmatched. Looked up from germline, CDR1 is SGHRS and CDR2 is YFSETQ. This CDR3 has 17 amino acids. As DNA, the CDR3 is TGCGCCAGCAGCCCCGGAAGCGGGCGAAGGACAGGGGAGACCCAGTACTTC. It yields the protein CASSPGSGRRTGETQYF. The full variable domain, with the rest looked up from reference TRBV5-1 and TRBJ2-5, is KAGVTQTPRYLIKTRGQQVTLSCSPISGHRSVSWYQQTPGQGLQFLFEYFSETQRNKGNFPGRFSGRQFSNSRSEMNVSTLELGDSALYLCASSPGSGRRTGETQYFGPGTRLLVL.

The chain joins TRBV7-2 to TRBJ1-3; no definite D call. Between the trimmed V and J ends, which lost 4 bases and 0 bases, there was a span of 13 bases. Germline CDR1 and CDR2: SGHTA and FQGNSA. CDR3 length equals 16 residues. CDR3 bases: TGTGCCAGCAGCTCGGTGGGCGTGCGCTCTGGAAACACCATATATTTT. It codes for CASSSVGVRSGNTIYF.

The V and J genes are TRBV7-9 and TRBJ2-7; 7 nucleotides line up with TRBD1. Germline V CDR1 and CDR2: SEHNR, FQNEAQ (reference sequence). Trimming at V came to 5 bases and at J to 0 bases, leaving 4 bases not matched to a gene. CDR3 length: 14 residues. CDR3 DNA sequence: TGTGCCAGCAGCCCGACAGGGACCTCCTACGAGCAGTACTTC. Translated, it gives CASSPTGTSYEQYF.

The chain joins TRBV2 to TRBJ2-2, with a possible D match to TRBD2 (6 bases). The CDR3 is 14 residues long. Germline CDR1 is SNHLY and CDR2 is FYNNEI. Trimming took 7 bases from V and 4 from J, leaving 13 bases between them. The CDR3: CASTVLGGTGELFF. CDR3 in DNA: TGTGCCAGCACAGTCCTGGGGGGCACCGGGGAGCTGTTTTTT. Combining the CDR3 with reference TRBV2 and TRBJ2-2 gives the whole variable domain EPEVTQTPSHQVTQMGQEVILRCVPISNHLYFYWYRQILGQKVEFLVSFYNNEISEKSEIFDDQFSVERPDGSNFTLKIRSTKLEDSAMYFCASTVLGGTGELFFGEGSRLTVL.

The chain couples TRBV30 to TRBJ1-2; 7 positions match TRBD1. Per the germline V gene, CDR1 is GTSNPN and CDR2 is SVGIG (reference sequence). Trimming at V came to 2 bases and at J to 8 bases, leaving 14 bases not matched to a gene. There are 15 residues in the CDR3. The CDR3 sequence: CAWSRTGGGPGGYTF. The CDR3 region has the DNA TGTGCCTGGAGTCGCACAGGAGGGGGCCCAGGAGGCTACACCTTC.

The rearrangement links TRBV28 to TRBJ2-5; 9 nucleotides align to TRBD1. CDR1 and CDR2 from the germline V gene are MDHEN and SYDVKM. The V and J ends lost 5 bases and 5 bases, in that order; junction bases with no gene match: 12. The CDR3 runs 16 residues. The CDR3 sequence is CASSPDWTGERETQYF. The CDR3 bases are TGTGCCAGCAGTCCAGACTGGACAGGGGAACGGGAGACCCAGTACTTC.

This clone is a singleton in its sample. J is TRBJ1-5 and V is TRBV18; D gene unclear. Germline CDR1 and CDR2: KGHSH and LQKENI. V lost 5 bases to trimming and J lost 9 bases, with 17 bases between them. The CDR3 contains 14 residues. The CDR3 spells CASSSEAAGRPQHF. Here the CDR3 DNA reads TGTGCCAGCTCATCGGAGGCGGCGGGTCGGCCCCAGCATTTT. Filled out from reference TRBV18 and TRBJ1-5, the complete variable domain reads NAGVMQNPRHLVRRRGQEARLRCSPMKGHSHVYWYRQLPEEGLKFMVYLQKENIIDESGMPKERFSAEFPKEGPSILRIQQVVRGDSAAYFCASSSEAAGRPQHFGDGTRLSIL.

For the CDR3, the DNA is TGCGCCAGCAGCCCCAAACCGCTAGTAAACAATGAGCAGTTCTTC. This codes for CASSPKPLVNNEQFF. The chain combines TRBV5-1 with TRBJ2-1; no reliable D call. V lost 4 bases to trimming and J lost 5 bases, with 16 bases between them. The CDR3 length is 15 residues. CDR1 SGHRS and CDR2 YFSETQ come from the germline V gene.

V gene TRBV9 combines with J gene TRBJ1-3, with D unclear. CDR1 is SGDLS, CDR2 YYNGEE, per germline. Trimming cost V 0 bases and J 2 bases, with 15 bases left between them. The CDR3 is 17 amino acids. This CDR3 is CASSVELTGTTGNTIYF. In DNA form, the CDR3 reads TGTGCCAGCAGCGTAGAATTAACGGGAACTACTGGAAACACCATATATTTT. Variable domain in full (rest from reference TRBV9 and TRBJ1-3): DSGVTQTPKHLITATGQRVTLRCSPRSGDLSVYWYQQSLDQGLQFLIQYYNGEERAKGNILERFSAQQFPDLHSELNLSSLELGDSALYFCASSVELTGTTGNTIYFGEGSWLTVV.

Only one count was recorded for this clone. This rearrangement joins TRBV28 to TRBJ2-1, with D possibly being TRBD1 (7 bases). The CDR3 runs 15 residues. The V end was cut by 3 bases, the J end by 1 base, with 10 bases between. Germline CDR1 MDHEN, CDR2 SYDVKM. The CDR3 loop reads CASSFQGGSYNEQFF. CDR3 sequence (DNA): TGTGCCAGCAGTTTTCAGGGGGGATCCTACAATGAGCAGTTCTTC.

The gene calls are TRBV7-9 and TRBJ2-1; TRBD2 agrees at 9 bases. This CDR3 comprises 15 residues. Losses at the gene ends were 4 bases for V and 4 bases for J; bases not matched to a gene: 5. The germline CDR1 and CDR2 sequences are SEHNR and FQNEAQ (reference sequence). The CDR3 loop reads CASSSLAGPYNEQFF. The CDR3 coding sequence is TGTGCCAGCAGCTCGCTAGCGGGGCCGTACAATGAGCAGTTCTTC.

V is TRBV19 and J is TRBJ2-7; weak D call: TRBD1 (6 bases). The germline CDR1 and CDR2 sequences are LNHDA and SQIVND (reference sequence). CDR3 length: 14 amino acids. Trimming shortened V by 4 bases and J by 5 bases, and 15 bases separated the two germline ends. CDR3 protein: CASSRDEQGNEQYF. CDR3 bases: TGTGCCAGTAGTAGGGATGAACAGGGTAACGAGCAGTACTTC.

The chain couples TRBV7-9 to TRBJ2-3, with TRBD2 identical over 9 bases. The germline V gene encodes CDR1 SEHNR and CDR2 FQNEAQ (reference sequence). The V segment lost 1 base and the J segment 4 bases; nucleotides outside the gene matches: 6. CDR3 length equals 16 residues. For the CDR3, the DNA is TGTGCCAGCAGCTTAGTCGGAGCGGGAGGCTCAGATACGCAGTATTTT. It is translated as CASSLVGAGGSDTQYF.

This sequence joins TRBV7-9 and TRBJ1-1; a weak D match, TRBD1 (5 bases). In germline, CDR1 is SEHNR, CDR2 FQNEAQ (reference sequence). Trimming shortened V by 1 base and J by 4 bases, and 19 bases separated the two germline ends. This CDR3 comprises 17 residues. CDR3 protein: CASSLGFAPLGGTEAFF. For the CDR3, the DNA is TGTGCCAGCAGCTTAGGTTTCGCCCCTCTGGGGGGCACTGAAGCTTTCTTT.